What follows are 21 T cell receptor beta chains derived from one specimen sequenced in a study of CD8 T cells in ankylosing spondylitis. One entry per CDR3 protein results from TCRdb running MiXCR on the 5' RACE reads. This table holds around 340,000 distinct CDR3 sequences, 20% to 25% found once. Sample: blood, either unsorted or a sorted T cell fraction (not recorded which). The source of these receptors is a male donor with ankylosing spondylitis or in good health (not recorded which).

The V and J genes are TRBV5-5 and TRBJ2-5, with D possibly called TRBD1 or TRBD2 (5 bases each). Germline V lookup: CDR1 SGHKS, CDR2 YYEKEE (reference sequence). V lost 1 base and J 1 base, leaving 14 bases between the germline ends. This CDR3 comprises 16 residues. CDR3 sequence reads: CASSLWDVVPQETQYF. As DNA, the CDR3 is TGTGCCAGCAGCTTGTGGGACGTCGTACCCCAAGAGACCCAGTACTTC.

This clonotype was seen a few times. The V gene is TRBV7-9, the J gene TRBJ2-1; 8 bases fit TRBD1. J gave up 7 bases and V 1 base, and 6 bases lay outside the gene matches. The CDR3 length is 15 residues. Germline-derived CDR1 and CDR2 are SEHNR and FQNEAQ (reference sequence). CDR3 coding DNA: TGTGCCAGCAGCTTAGGGACAGGGATTGGGAATGAGCAGTTCTTC. Protein: CASSLGTGIGNEQFF.

A note on this clonotype: The junction departs from germline at one end; a sequencing error may be responsible. The chain joins TRBV10-3 to TRBJ2-7; D unresolved. The length of the CDR3 is 13 residues. Germline-derived CDR1 and CDR2 are ENHRY and SYGVKD. The chain's CDR3 is CAISESNLDLIGF. CDR3 DNA sequence: TGTGCCATCAGTGAGTCGAATCTTGATTTAATAGGCTTC.

This clonotype has a handful of counts. The chain joins TRBV5-1 to TRBJ2-5; D gene uncertain. This CDR3 has 11 residues. Trimming cost V 7 bases and J 4 bases, with 8 bases left between them. The V gene's germline CDR1 is SGHRS and CDR2 YFSETQ. CDR3 protein: CASGIGETQYF. In nucleotides, the CDR3 is TGCGCCAGCGGCATTGGAGAGACCCAGTACTTC.

This clonotype showed up just a few times. The chain employs TRBV9 and TRBJ2-1, with D unclear. V was shortened by 0 bases and J by 8 bases, with 15 bases between the two germline ends. Per germline, CDR1 SGDLS and CDR2 YYNGEE. The CDR3 has 15 residues. The CDR3 DNA reads as TGTGCCAGCAGCGTAGGGGTAGGGCTGGCCGATGAGCAGTTCTTC. The encoded protein is CASSVGVGLADEQFF. The variable domain in full, with the rest retrieved from reference TRBV9 and TRBJ2-1, is DSGVTQTPKHLITATGQRVTLRCSPRSGDLSVYWYQQSLDQGLQFLIQYYNGEERAKGNILERFSAQQFPDLHSELNLSSLELGDSALYFCASSVGVGLADEQFFGPGTRLTVL.

This clonotype was picked up a small number of times. The chain has TRBV5-1 and TRBJ2-2; 7 bases are a match to TRBD1. This CDR3 is 15 amino acids long. The germline V gene encodes CDR1 SGHRS and CDR2 YFSETQ. Unmatched junction bases numbered 5, after V lost 4 bases and J lost 2 bases. CDR3 sequence: CASSQRDSNTGELFF. The CDR3 region has the DNA TGCGCCAGCAGCCAGAGGGACAGCAACACCGGGGAGCTGTTTTTT.

A few counts support this clonotype. V and J are TRBV12-3 or TRBV12-4 and TRBJ2-7; 10 bases are a match to TRBD2. This CDR3 contains 16 residues. V was clipped by 5 bases and J by 5 bases; unmatched bases: 12. The CDR3 protein is CASSALGLANFDEQYF. The CDR3 bases are TGTGCCAGCAGTGCACTGGGACTAGCGAATTTTGACGAGCAGTACTTC.

The gene calls are TRBV20-1 and TRBJ2-3; a weak D match, TRBD1 (6 bases). With 5 bases removed from V and 0 bases from J, the gap between germline ends came to 15 bases. CDR1 is DFQATT, CDR2 SNEGSKA, per germline (reference sequence). This CDR3 has 15 residues. The DNA of the CDR3 is TGCAGTGCTGTCCGACAGGAAACTAGCACAGATACGCAGTATTTT. Its protein is CSAVRQETSTDTQYF.

The chain links TRBV6-5 to TRBJ2-7, with TRBD1 as a possible D gene (5 bases). The CDR3 consists of 13 residues. Trimming took off 2 bases at V and 4 bases at J, with 9 bases between the two ends. Germline CDR1 MNHEY, CDR2 SVGAGI. DNA for the CDR3: TGTGCCAGCAGTTACGGGGCAGGGTACGAGCAGTACTTC. This codes for CASSYGAGYEQYF.

This clonotype was observed at least ten times. The chain joins TRBV12-3 or TRBV12-4 to TRBJ2-1; D unresolved. V lost 6 bases and J 0 bases, leaving 9 bases between the germline ends. The CDR3 has 14 residues. The CDR3: CASSLVGSYNEQFF. CDR3 bases: TGTGCCAGCAGCCTCGTGGGCTCCTACAATGAGCAGTTCTTC.

The rearrangement uses TRBV27 and TRBJ2-4, with 8 bases aligning to TRBD2. Trimming at V came to 5 bases and at J to 15 bases, leaving 12 bases not matched to a gene. The CDR3 consists of 13 residues. Germline V lookup: CDR1 MNHEY, CDR2 SMNVEV (reference sequence). The CDR3 nucleotides read TGTGCCAGCAGTCCACCTGGGACTAGTGTAAGGTACTTC. Amino acids: CASSPPGTSVRYF.

This clonotype has a handful of counts. The chain employs TRBV10-3 and TRBJ1-5, with D tentatively TRBD1 (6 bases). CDR3 length equals 14 residues. Per germline, CDR1 ENHRY and CDR2 SYGVKD. The V end was cut by 0 bases, the J end by 7 bases, with 10 bases between. As DNA, the CDR3 is TGTGCCATCAGTGAGTCAGGGGGGGACCAGCCCCAGCATTTT. The encoded protein is CAISESGGDQPQHF.

A few counts support this clonotype. The rearrangement uses TRBV27 and TRBJ1-2; 8 nucleotides match TRBD1. V lost 3 bases, J lost 3 bases, and 6 bases stayed unmatched. This CDR3 is built from 15 residues. CDR1 is MNHEY and CDR2 is SMNVEV in the germline V gene (reference sequence). The CDR3 nucleotides are TGTGCCAGCAGTTTTGATCAGGGGGCGTACTATGGCTACACCTTC. This codes for CASSFDQGAYYGYTF.

V usage is TRBV7-9 and J usage is TRBJ2-2; no clear D gene. Germline CDR1 is SEHNR and CDR2 is FQNEAQ (reference sequence). With 3 bases removed from V and 5 bases from J, the gap between germline ends came to 10 bases. The CDR3 consists of 14 residues. CDR3 amino acids: CASSFNIRTGELFF. The CDR3 DNA is TGTGCCAGCAGCTTTAACATCCGAACCGGGGAGCTGTTTTTT.

The chain combines TRBV12-3 or TRBV12-4 with TRBJ1-1; no definite D call. Between the trimmed V and J ends, which lost 5 bases and 0 bases, there was a span of 10 bases. CDR3 length: 14 residues. CDR3 region: CASSVLGMNTEAFF. The CDR3 DNA follows: TGTGCCAGCAGTGTGCTGGGCATGAACACTGAAGCTTTCTTT.

This clonotype was counted a few times. The chain uses TRBV14 and TRBJ2-7; TRBD2 is a possible D gene (5 bases). This CDR3 has 14 amino acids. V was shortened by 3 bases and J by 2 bases, with 11 bases between the two germline ends. CDR1 and CDR2 from the germline V gene are SGHDN and FVKESK. The CDR3 protein is CASSHGHGAYEQYF. CDR3 in DNA: TGTGCCAGCAGCCACGGGCACGGGGCCTACGAGCAGTACTTC.

The V gene is TRBV7-9, the J gene TRBJ2-1; no firm D call. This CDR3 comprises 15 residues. Trimming shortened V by 1 base and J by 2 bases, and 9 bases separated the two germline ends. Germline-derived CDR1 and CDR2 are SEHNR and FQNEAQ (reference sequence). CDR3 nucleotide sequence: TGTGCCAGCAGCTTAGGGCGTCCTCCCTACAATGAGCAGTTCTTC. Translating it yields CASSLGRPPYNEQFF.

This clonotype was observed a handful of times. The chain employs TRBV7-3 and TRBJ1-2; D is ambiguous. V was clipped by 5 bases and J by 4 bases, with 11 bases between them. The length of the CDR3 is 13 residues. CDR1 and CDR2 (germline): SGHTA, FQGTGA. In DNA, the CDR3 is TGTGCCAGCAGCCCTCAGCCCTCCTATGGCTACACCTTC. Amino acid sequence: CASSPQPSYGYTF.

The CDR3 loop reads CASRARLGSQVDEQFF. The CDR3 coding sequence is TGTGCCAGCAGAGCACGACTAGGGTCACAGGTGGATGAGCAGTTCTTC. This chain links TRBV11-2 with TRBJ2-1; D might be TRBD2 (6 bases). Trimming took 6 bases from V and 8 from J, leaving 23 bases between them. This CDR3 region has 16 residues. Germline-derived CDR1 and CDR2 are SGHAT and FQNNGV.

Only a few counts were recorded for this clonotype. The V gene is TRBV3-1, the J gene TRBJ2-3, with TRBD2 identical over 11 bases. V gave up 1 base and J gave up 3 bases; unmatched junction bases: 9. The CDR3 totals 18 residues. Germline CDR1 is LGHDT and CDR2 is YNNKEL (reference sequence). The CDR3 DNA follows: TGTGCCAGCAGCCAAGGGGATCTAGCGGGGGGAGGAACAGATACGCAGTATTTT. It translates to CASSQGDLAGGGTDTQYF.

This clonotype was seen only a few times. The chain recombines TRBV12-3 or TRBV12-4 with TRBJ1-1; a weak D match, TRBD1 (5 bases). Trimming took off 0 bases at V and 3 bases at J, with 17 bases between the two ends. The CDR3 sequence is 17 residues long. The CDR3 nucleotides read TGTGCCAGCAGTTTAGCGCTGAACTGGGGGATCGACACTGAAGCTTTCTTT. Translating it yields CASSLALNWGIDTEAFF.